This T cell receptor beta chain was sequenced in a study of shared clonotypes between healthy human individuals. The naive CD8 subset, CD45RO-negative cells positively selected for CCR7, excluded terminally differentiated effector memory CD45RA+ cells. The CDR3 loop spans 15 amino acids. The junction had 6 bases not matched to a gene; V was cut back by 6 bases and J by 0 bases. Per germline, CDR1 KGHSH and CDR2 LQKENI. Profiling relied on immunoSEQ multiplex PCR, and the TCRdb table lists in-frame clones only, not all of them. The sample has more than 2 million clones, around 95% seen once; the top ten hold about 1.6%.

The sequence derives from a man between 18 and 35 years old in good health. Some clones in this sample may be carry-over from other donors' samples. This chain connects TRBV18 to TRBJ2-7; 9 nucleotides match TRBD2. What was sequenced was naive CD8+ T cells from PBMCs. The CDR3 region has the DNA TGTGCCAGCTCTCCTAGCGGGATAGCCTCCTACGAGCAGTACTTC. This codes for CASSPSGIASYEQYF.